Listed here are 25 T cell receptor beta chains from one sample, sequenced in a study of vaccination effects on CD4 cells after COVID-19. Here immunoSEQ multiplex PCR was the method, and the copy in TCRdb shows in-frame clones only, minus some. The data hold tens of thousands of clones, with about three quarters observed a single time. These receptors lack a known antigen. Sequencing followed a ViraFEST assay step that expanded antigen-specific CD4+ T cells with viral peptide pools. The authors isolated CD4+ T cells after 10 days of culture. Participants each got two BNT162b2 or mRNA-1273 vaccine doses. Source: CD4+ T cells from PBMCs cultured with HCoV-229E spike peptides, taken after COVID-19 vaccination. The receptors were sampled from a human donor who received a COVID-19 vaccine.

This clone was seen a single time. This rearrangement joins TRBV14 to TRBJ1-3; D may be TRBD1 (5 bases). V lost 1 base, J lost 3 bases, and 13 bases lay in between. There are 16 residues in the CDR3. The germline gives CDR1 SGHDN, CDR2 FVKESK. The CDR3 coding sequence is TGTGCCAGCAGCCAAGGGACACGGAACTTTGGAAACACCATATATTTT. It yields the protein CASSQGTRNFGNTIYF.

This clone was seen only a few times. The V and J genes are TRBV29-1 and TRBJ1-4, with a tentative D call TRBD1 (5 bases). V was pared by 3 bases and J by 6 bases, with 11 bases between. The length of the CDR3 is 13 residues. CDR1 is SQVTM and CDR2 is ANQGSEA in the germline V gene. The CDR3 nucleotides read TGCAGCGTTGAGGAGGGGAGGGATGAAAAACTGTTTTTT. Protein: CSVEEGRDEKLFF.

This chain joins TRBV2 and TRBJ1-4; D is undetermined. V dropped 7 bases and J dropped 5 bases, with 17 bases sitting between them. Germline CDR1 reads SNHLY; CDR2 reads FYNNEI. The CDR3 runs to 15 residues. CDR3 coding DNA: TGTGCCAGCATGTTAGCTGGACTGTTAAATGAAAAACTGTTTTTT. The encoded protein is CASMLAGLLNEKLFF.

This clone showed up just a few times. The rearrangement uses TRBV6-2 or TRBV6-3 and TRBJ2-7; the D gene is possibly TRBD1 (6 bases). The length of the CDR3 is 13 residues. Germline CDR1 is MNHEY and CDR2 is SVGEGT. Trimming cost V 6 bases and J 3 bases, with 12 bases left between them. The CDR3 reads CASSITGFYEQYV. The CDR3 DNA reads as TGTGCCAGCAGCATAACAGGGTTCTACGAGCAGTACGTC.

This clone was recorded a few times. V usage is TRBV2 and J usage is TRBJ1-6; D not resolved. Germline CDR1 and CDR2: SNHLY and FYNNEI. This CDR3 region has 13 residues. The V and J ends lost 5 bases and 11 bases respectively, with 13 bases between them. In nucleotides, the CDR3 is TGTGCCAGCAGTCGGGATTATAACCCACCCCTCCACTTT. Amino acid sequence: CASSRDYNPPLHF.

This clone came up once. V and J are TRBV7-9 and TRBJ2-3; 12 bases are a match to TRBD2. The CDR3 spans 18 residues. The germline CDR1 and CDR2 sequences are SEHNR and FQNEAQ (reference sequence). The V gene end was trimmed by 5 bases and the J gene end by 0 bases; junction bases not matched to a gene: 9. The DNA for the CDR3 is TGTGCCAGCAGCCTAACTAGCGGGGGGCTTCTGAGCACAGATACGCAGTATTTT. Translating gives CASSLTSGGLLSTDTQYF.

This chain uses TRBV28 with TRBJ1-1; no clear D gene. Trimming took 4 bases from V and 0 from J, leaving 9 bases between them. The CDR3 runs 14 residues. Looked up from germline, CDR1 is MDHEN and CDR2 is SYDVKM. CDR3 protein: CASSSVTLNTEAFF. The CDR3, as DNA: TGTGCCAGCAGTTCTGTGACACTGAACACTGAAGCTTTCTTT.

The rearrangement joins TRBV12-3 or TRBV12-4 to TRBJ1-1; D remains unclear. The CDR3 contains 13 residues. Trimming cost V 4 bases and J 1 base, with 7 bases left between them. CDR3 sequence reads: CASSWAGNTEAFF. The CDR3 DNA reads TGTGCCAGCAGTTGGGCGGGGAACACTGAAGCTTTCTTT.

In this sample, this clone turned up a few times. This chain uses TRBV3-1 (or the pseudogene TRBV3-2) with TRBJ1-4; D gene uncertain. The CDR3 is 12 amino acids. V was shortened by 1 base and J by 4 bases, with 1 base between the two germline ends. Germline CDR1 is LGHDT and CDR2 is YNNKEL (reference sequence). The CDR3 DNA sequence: TGTGCCAGCAGCCAAGTTAATGAAAAACTGTTTTTT. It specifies CASSQVNEKLFF.

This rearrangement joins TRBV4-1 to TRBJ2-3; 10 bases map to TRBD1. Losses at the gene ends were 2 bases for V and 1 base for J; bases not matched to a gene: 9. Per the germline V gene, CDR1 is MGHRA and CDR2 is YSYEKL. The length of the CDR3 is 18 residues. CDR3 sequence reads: CASSQFSRTGGRTDTQYF. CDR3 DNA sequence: TGCGCCAGCAGCCAATTCTCTAGGACAGGGGGGCGCACAGATACGCAGTATTTT.

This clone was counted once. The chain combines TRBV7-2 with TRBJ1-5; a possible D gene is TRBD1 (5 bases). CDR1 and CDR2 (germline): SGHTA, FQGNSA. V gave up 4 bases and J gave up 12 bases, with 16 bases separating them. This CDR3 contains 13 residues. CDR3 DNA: TGTGCCAGCAGCTGGGGACCACAGGAGCTCCAGCATTTT. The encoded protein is CASSWGPQELQHF.

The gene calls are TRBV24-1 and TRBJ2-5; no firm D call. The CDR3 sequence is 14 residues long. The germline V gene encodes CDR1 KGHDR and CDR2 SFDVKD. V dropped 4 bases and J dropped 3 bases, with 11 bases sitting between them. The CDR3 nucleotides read TGTGCCACCAGTGAGCCAGGCGGAAAAGAGACCCAGTACTTC. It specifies CATSEPGGKETQYF.

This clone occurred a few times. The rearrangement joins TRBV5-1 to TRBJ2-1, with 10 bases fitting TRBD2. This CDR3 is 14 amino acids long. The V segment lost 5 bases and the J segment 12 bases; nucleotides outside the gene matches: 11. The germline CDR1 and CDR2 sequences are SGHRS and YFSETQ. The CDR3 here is CASRGTSGGASQFF. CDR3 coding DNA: TGCGCCAGCAGGGGAACGAGCGGGGGGGCCTCGCAGTTCTTC.

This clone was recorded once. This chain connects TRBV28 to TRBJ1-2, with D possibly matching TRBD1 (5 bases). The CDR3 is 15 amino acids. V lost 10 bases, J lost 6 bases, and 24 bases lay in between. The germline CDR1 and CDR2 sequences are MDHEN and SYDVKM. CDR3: CATTYPGTGGDGYTF. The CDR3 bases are TGTGCCACCACATACCCCGGGACGGGAGGAGATGGCTACACCTTC.

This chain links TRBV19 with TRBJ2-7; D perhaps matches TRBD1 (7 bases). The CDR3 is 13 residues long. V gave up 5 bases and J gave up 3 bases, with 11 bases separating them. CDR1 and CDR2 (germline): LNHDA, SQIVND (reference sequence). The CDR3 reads CASSAGGNYEQYV. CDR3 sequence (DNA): TGTGCCAGTAGTGCAGGGGGGAACTACGAGCAGTACGTC.

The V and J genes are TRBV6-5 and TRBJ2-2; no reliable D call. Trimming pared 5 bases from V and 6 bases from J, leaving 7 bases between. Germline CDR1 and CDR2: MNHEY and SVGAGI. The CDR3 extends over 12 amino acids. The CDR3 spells CASSPRSGELFF. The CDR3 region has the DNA TGTGCCAGCAGTCCCCGGTCCGGGGAGCTGTTTTTT.

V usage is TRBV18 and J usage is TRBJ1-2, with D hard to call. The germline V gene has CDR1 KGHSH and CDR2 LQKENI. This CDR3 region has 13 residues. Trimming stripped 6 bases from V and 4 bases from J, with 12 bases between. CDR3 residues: CASSQDGAYGYTF. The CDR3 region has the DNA TGTGCCAGCTCGCAGGACGGAGCCTATGGCTACACCTTC.

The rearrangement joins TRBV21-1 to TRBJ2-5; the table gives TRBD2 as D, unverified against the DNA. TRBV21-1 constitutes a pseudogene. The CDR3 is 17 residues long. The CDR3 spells CASSIYLRLIIGETQYF. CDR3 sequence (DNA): TGTGCCAGCAGCATCTACCTTCGACTGATCATCGGGGAGACCCAGTACTTC.

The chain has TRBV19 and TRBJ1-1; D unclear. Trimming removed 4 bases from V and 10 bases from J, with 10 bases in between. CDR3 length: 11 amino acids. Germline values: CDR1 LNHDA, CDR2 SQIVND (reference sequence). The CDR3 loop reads CASSTEGRAFF. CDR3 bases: TGTGCCAGTAGTACGGAGGGTCGAGCTTTCTTT.

As DNA, the CDR3 is TGTGCCAGCAGTGATGGGGAATATAATGAAAAACTGTTTTTT. It yields the protein CASSDGEYNEKLFF. This chain links TRBV2 with TRBJ1-4; D not certain. Germline V CDR1 and CDR2: SNHLY, FYNNEI. Trimming left V 3 bases short and J 4 bases short, with 9 bases between. This CDR3 has 14 residues.

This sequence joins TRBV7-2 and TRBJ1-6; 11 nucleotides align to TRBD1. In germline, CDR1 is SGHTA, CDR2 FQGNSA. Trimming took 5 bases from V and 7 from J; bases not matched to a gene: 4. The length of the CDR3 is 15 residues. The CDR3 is CASSPGTGGNSPLHF. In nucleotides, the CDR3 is TGTGCCAGCAGCCCGGGGACAGGGGGAAATTCACCCCTCCACTTT.

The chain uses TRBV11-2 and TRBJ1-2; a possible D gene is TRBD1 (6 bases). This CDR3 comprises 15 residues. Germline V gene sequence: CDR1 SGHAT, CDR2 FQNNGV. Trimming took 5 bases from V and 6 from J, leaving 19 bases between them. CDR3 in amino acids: CASSNPHRVLDGYTF. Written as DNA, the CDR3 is TGTGCCAGCAGCAACCCCCACAGGGTCTTAGATGGCTACACCTTC.

CDR3 amino acids: CASTTTGTGVSEQYV. The CDR3 coding sequence is TGTGCCAGCACTACGACCGGGACAGGGGTAAGCGAGCAGTACGTC. This chain links TRBV28 with TRBJ2-7; 10 positions match TRBD1. Per germline, CDR1 MDHEN and CDR2 SYDVKM. This CDR3 has 15 amino acids. Unmatched junction bases numbered 12, after V lost 7 bases and J lost 6 bases.

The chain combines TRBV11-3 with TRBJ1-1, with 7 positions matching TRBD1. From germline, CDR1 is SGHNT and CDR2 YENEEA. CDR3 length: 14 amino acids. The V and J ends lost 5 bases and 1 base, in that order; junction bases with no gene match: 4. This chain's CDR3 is CASSIRGSNTEAFF. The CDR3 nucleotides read TGTGCCAGCAGCATCAGGGGGTCGAACACTGAAGCTTTCTTT.

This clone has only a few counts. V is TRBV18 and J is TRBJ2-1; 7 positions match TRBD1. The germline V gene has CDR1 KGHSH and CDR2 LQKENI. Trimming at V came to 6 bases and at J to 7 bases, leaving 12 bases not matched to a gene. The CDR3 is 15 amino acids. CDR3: CASSDSGTARNEQFF. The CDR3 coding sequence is TGTGCCAGCTCCGATTCGGGGACAGCGAGGAATGAGCAGTTCTTC.